The 24 T cell receptor beta chains listed next were all sequenced from one sample in a study of T cell repertoires in cytomegalovirus infection. TCRdb analysed the reads with MiXCR anew, one entry per CDR3 protein. The table shows approximately 630,000 distinct CDR3 sequences, with roughly a quarter occurring only once. Sequenced: CD8+ T cells from PBMCs. The source of these receptors is a human donor in good health (CMV status not recorded). Some clones in this sample may be carry-over from other donors' samples.

This clonotype was detected many times. J is TRBJ1-5 and V is TRBV7-2; no reliable D call. V was trimmed by 1 base and J by 0 bases, leaving 16 bases between them. The CDR3 is 18 residues long. Germline loops: CDR1 SGHTA, CDR2 FQGNSA. This CDR3 reads CASSLDRAWAVSNQPQHF. CDR3 nucleotides: TGTGCCAGCAGCTTAGATCGAGCGTGGGCAGTTAGCAATCAGCCCCAGCATTTT.

This clonotype was seen at least ten times. The chain is built from TRBV4-2 and TRBJ2-7, with D tentatively TRBD1 (5 bases). The germline V and J ends were trimmed by 1 base and 4 bases, with 17 bases remaining between them. The CDR3 consists of 16 residues. Germline CDR1 LGHNA, CDR2 YNFKEQ. As DNA, the CDR3 is TGTGCCAGCAGCCAAGTCATAGCCAGGGTTGGGTACGAGCAGTACTTC. It specifies CASSQVIARVGYEQYF.

The rearrangement uses TRBV7-1 and TRBJ1-1, with 7 positions matching TRBD1. TRBV7-1 is an ORF, and what it does is uncertain. This CDR3 region has 13 residues. V gave up 5 bases and J gave up 6 bases; unmatched junction bases: 6. The CDR3 here is CASSPRDRAEAFF. The CDR3 DNA follows: TGTGCCAGCAGCCCTCGGGACAGAGCTGAAGCTTTCTTT.

This clonotype appeared a few times. The chain recombines TRBV7-9 with TRBJ2-7, with 9 bases lining up with TRBD1. Trimming removed 6 bases from V and 0 bases from J; junction bases left unmatched: 6. The CDR3 consists of 15 residues. In germline, CDR1 is SEHNR, CDR2 FQNEAQ (reference sequence). The CDR3 nucleotides read TGTGCCAGCAGTTTGACAGGGGGGAGCTCCTACGAGCAGTACTTC. Translated: CASSLTGGSSYEQYF.

At least ten counts were recorded for this clonotype. J is TRBJ2-3 and V is TRBV4-1, with D unresolved. With 1 base removed from V and 0 bases from J, the gap between germline ends came to 8 bases. Per germline, CDR1 MGHRA and CDR2 YSYEKL. This CDR3 has 15 residues. CDR3 in DNA: TGCGCCAGCAGCCAAGTTCAGGTTAGCACAGATACGCAGTATTTT. Protein: CASSQVQVSTDTQYF.

This chain uses TRBV23-1 with TRBJ1-1; 12 bases line up with TRBD1. TRBV23-1 is treated as an ORF (open reading frame) with a function not yet certain. This CDR3 contains 16 residues. V gave up 0 bases and J gave up 5 bases; unmatched junction bases: 4. The CDR3 region is CASSQSGDRGHTEAFF. CDR3 nucleotide sequence: TGCGCCAGCAGTCAATCAGGGGACAGGGGGCATACTGAAGCTTTCTTT.

This clonotype has a single count. A much larger clone differs by one base, so this may be a read error. The J gene is TRBJ2-7, the V gene TRBV28; D possibly corresponds to TRBD1 (6 bases). Germline loops: CDR1 MDHEN, CDR2 SYDVKM. Trimming cost V 2 bases and J 6 bases, with 29 bases left between them. This CDR3 has 19 amino acids. As DNA, the CDR3 is TGTGCCAGCAGTTTAGCTCCCGGCGTTGTGGTGGGGGCAACCCTCGAGCAGTACGTC. It codes for CASSLAPGVVVGATLEQYV.

In this sample, this clonotype turned up a few times. The gene calls are TRBV5-5 and TRBJ1-1, with TRBD1 matching 7 bases. V lost 4 bases to trimming and J lost 0 bases; unmatched junction nucleotides: 12. The CDR3 runs to 17 residues. Germline lookup yields CDR1 SGHKS and CDR2 YYEKEE (reference sequence). This CDR3 is CASSPQGVGGMNTEAFF. CDR3 coding DNA: TGTGCCAGCAGCCCTCAGGGGGTTGGAGGAATGAACACTGAAGCTTTCTTT. The variable domain in full, completed from reference TRBV5-5 and TRBJ1-1, reads DAGVTQSPTHLIKTRGQQVTLRCSPISGHKSVSWYQQVLGQGPQFIFQYYEKEERGRGNFPDRFSARQFPNYSSELNVNALLLGDSALYLCASSPQGVGGMNTEAFFGQGTRLTVV.

This clonotype was seen a few times. The chain recombines TRBV28 with TRBJ2-1; D gene ambiguous. Trimming cost V 3 bases and J 7 bases, with 7 bases left between them. Germline CDR1 and CDR2: MDHEN and SYDVKM. This CDR3 region has 12 residues. The CDR3 DNA reads as TGTGCCAGCAGTTTTGTACCAAATGAGCAGTTCTTC. Translation: CASSFVPNEQFF.

This clonotype was counted only a few times. V is TRBV4-1 and J is TRBJ2-3, with TRBD2 as a possible D gene (7 bases). With 3 bases removed from V and 4 bases from J, the gap between germline ends came to 20 bases. The CDR3 runs 17 residues. Per germline, CDR1 MGHRA and CDR2 YSYEKL. CDR3 region: CASSQGAGAARADTQYF. For the CDR3, the DNA is TGCGCCAGCAGCCAGGGGGCGGGGGCCGCCAGGGCAGATACGCAGTATTTT.

This clonotype was seen at least ten times. The CDR3 sequence is CASKSIPVAGAGTGELFF. The CDR3 bases are TGTGCCAGCAAATCTATCCCGGTCGCGGGGGCAGGCACCGGGGAGCTGTTTTTT. The rearrangement uses TRBV28 and TRBJ2-2; a possible D gene is TRBD2 (7 bases). The CDR3 loop spans 18 amino acids. V was cut by 7 bases and J by 4 bases, with 25 bases left in between. CDR1 and CDR2 from the germline V gene are MDHEN and SYDVKM.

This clonotype was picked up a small number of times. CDR3: CASSYSGLAGGSHQETQYF. CDR3 bases: TGTGCCAGCAGTTACTCCGGACTAGCGGGGGGCAGCCACCAAGAGACCCAGTACTTC. The V call is TRBV6-5, the J call TRBJ2-5; 14 bases fit TRBD2. Germline V gives CDR1 MNHEY, CDR2 SVGAGI. V lost 0 bases to trimming and J lost 0 bases; unmatched junction nucleotides: 6. This CDR3 spans 19 amino acids.

Of note for this clonotype: One base away lies a much larger clone, so this may be a sequencing read error. The rearrangement uses TRBV28 and TRBJ2-2, with TRBD1 matching 7 bases. The CDR3 is 14 residues long. Germline CDR1 is MDHEN and CDR2 is SYDVKM. CDR3 DNA: TGTGCCAGCAGTATGGGACAGAACATCGGGGAGCTGTTTTTT. Protein: CASSMGQNIGELFF.

This clonotype has ten or more counts. The V gene is TRBV6-6, the J gene TRBJ2-1; D perhaps matches TRBD1 (5 bases). Germline values: CDR1 MNHNY, CDR2 SVGAGI (reference sequence). The CDR3 has 16 amino acids. The V end lost 7 bases, the J end lost 0 bases, and 16 bases lay between the germline ends. The CDR3 region has the DNA TGTGCCAGCACCTTAATTCCAGGGCGCTCCTACAATGAGCAGTTCTTC. Translating it yields CASTLIPGRSYNEQFF.

The rearrangement links TRBV29-1 to TRBJ2-2; D is perhaps TRBD1 (5 bases). The CDR3 runs to 14 residues. V lost 4 bases, J lost 5 bases, and 14 bases lay in between. Germline CDR1 is SQVTM and CDR2 is ANQGSEA. Here the CDR3 reads CSVGAGPGTGELFF. CDR3 nucleotides: TGCAGCGTTGGGGCAGGGCCCGGAACCGGGGAGCTGTTTTTT.

This clonotype was detected a few times. The chain carries TRBV6-1 and TRBJ2-5; TRBD2 matches at 11 bases. The J segment lost 5 bases and the V segment lost 3 bases, leaving 2 bases of the junction unmatched. CDR1 is MNHNS, CDR2 SASEGT, per germline. CDR3 length equals 14 residues. CDR3 in amino acids: CASSETSGAETQYF. The CDR3 DNA sequence: TGTGCCAGCAGTGAGACTAGCGGGGCTGAGACCCAGTACTTC.

The chain employs TRBV14 and TRBJ2-1; D perhaps matches TRBD2 (6 bases). The CDR3 runs 15 residues. Trimming removed 4 bases at V and 9 bases at J, with 19 bases between. Germline V lookup: CDR1 SGHDN, CDR2 FVKESK. CDR3 nucleotide sequence: TGTGCCAGCAGCCGCCCGGGACTCCTACGGGGTGAGCAGTTCTTC. It encodes CASSRPGLLRGEQFF.

The sample holds many counts of this clonotype. The chain joins TRBV6-2 or TRBV6-3 to TRBJ2-3, with a possible D match to TRBD2 (5 bases). The V end lost 0 bases, the J end lost 4 bases, and 11 bases lay between the germline ends. CDR1 MNHEY and CDR2 SVGEGT come from the germline V gene. This CDR3 is 15 amino acids long. The CDR3 reads CASSYSSLAPDTQYF. CDR3 in DNA: TGTGCCAGCAGTTACTCGTCGCTAGCCCCAGATACGCAGTATTTT.

The chain combines TRBV19 with TRBJ2-2; TRBD1 matches 11 bases. Germline assignment: CDR1 LNHDA and CDR2 SQIVND (reference sequence). Unmatched junction bases numbered 6, after V lost 0 bases and J lost 0 bases. The CDR3 extends over 19 amino acids. DNA of the CDR3: TGTGCCAGTAGTATAGATCTATGGACAGGGGGCGCGAACACCGGGGAGCTGTTTTTT. It is translated as CASSIDLWTGGANTGELFF.

There are a few counts of this clonotype. The V and J genes are TRBV4-2 and TRBJ2-1; the match to TRBD2 covers 12 bases. Germline V gene sequence: CDR1 LGHNA, CDR2 YNFKEQ. Unmatched junction bases numbered 2, after V lost 0 bases and J lost 2 bases. The CDR3 runs 17 residues. The CDR3 spells CASSQERTSGAYNEQFF. The CDR3 DNA sequence: TGTGCCAGCAGCCAAGAGAGGACTAGCGGGGCCTACAATGAGCAGTTCTTC.

This chain joins TRBV28 and TRBJ2-3, with a weak D call TRBD2 (5 bases). This CDR3 has 15 amino acids. V gave up 6 bases and J gave up 2 bases, with 15 bases separating them. CDR1 is MDHEN, CDR2 SYDVKM, per germline. CDR3 DNA sequence: TGTGCCAGCAGCCTACTAGAAAGACACACAGATACGCAGTATTTT. As protein: CASSLLERHTDTQYF.

This clonotype appeared a few times. V is TRBV6-5 and J is TRBJ2-5; D call uncertain. This CDR3 region has 15 residues. Trimming cost V 1 base and J 4 bases, with 13 bases left between them. CDR1 is MNHEY, CDR2 SVGAGI, per germline. The CDR3 spells CASSYFAGSPETQYF. CDR3 nucleotide sequence: TGTGCCAGCAGTTACTTCGCTGGTAGTCCAGAGACCCAGTACTTC.

This clonotype was recorded once. This sequence may be a read error, since a much larger clone differs from it by one base. The rearrangement uses TRBV7-6 and TRBJ1-1; maybe TRBD1 (5 bases). The CDR3 has 15 residues. Germline CDR1 and CDR2: SGHVS and FNYEAQ. V lost 5 bases, J lost 1 base, and 14 bases lay in between. The CDR3 protein is CASSVMMGQNTEAFF. The CDR3 nucleotides read TGTGCCAGCAGCGTAATGATGGGGCAGAACACTGAAGCTTTCTTT.

This clonotype was picked up many times. The V and J genes are TRBV6-6 and TRBJ2-1; 7 bases agree with TRBD1. This CDR3 is built from 16 residues. Looked up from germline, CDR1 is MNHNY and CDR2 is SVGAGI (reference sequence). V trimming: 2 bases; J trimming: 5 bases; junction bases outside the gene matches: 9. Written as DNA, the CDR3 is TGTGCCAGCAGTTACCCCGGGACAGAACGTGACAATGAGCAGTTCTTC. Translation: CASSYPGTERDNEQFF.